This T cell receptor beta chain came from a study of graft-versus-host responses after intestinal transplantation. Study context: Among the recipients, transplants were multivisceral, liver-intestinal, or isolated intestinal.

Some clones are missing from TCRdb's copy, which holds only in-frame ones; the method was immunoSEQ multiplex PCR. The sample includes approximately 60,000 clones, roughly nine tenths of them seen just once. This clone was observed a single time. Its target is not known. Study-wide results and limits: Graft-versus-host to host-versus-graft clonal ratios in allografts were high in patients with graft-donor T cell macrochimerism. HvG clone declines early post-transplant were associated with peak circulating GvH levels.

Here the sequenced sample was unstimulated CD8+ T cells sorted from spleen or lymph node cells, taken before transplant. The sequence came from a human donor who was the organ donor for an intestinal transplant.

This chain's CDR3 is CASSYYYEQYF. The DNA of the CDR3 is TGTGCCAGCAGTTATTACTACGAGCAGTACTTC. This chain joins TRBV28 and TRBJ2-7; D unclear. Germline-derived CDR1 and CDR2 are MDHEN and SYDVKM. The CDR3 is 11 amino acids. V shed 4 bases and J shed 3 bases, with 4 bases lying between them.